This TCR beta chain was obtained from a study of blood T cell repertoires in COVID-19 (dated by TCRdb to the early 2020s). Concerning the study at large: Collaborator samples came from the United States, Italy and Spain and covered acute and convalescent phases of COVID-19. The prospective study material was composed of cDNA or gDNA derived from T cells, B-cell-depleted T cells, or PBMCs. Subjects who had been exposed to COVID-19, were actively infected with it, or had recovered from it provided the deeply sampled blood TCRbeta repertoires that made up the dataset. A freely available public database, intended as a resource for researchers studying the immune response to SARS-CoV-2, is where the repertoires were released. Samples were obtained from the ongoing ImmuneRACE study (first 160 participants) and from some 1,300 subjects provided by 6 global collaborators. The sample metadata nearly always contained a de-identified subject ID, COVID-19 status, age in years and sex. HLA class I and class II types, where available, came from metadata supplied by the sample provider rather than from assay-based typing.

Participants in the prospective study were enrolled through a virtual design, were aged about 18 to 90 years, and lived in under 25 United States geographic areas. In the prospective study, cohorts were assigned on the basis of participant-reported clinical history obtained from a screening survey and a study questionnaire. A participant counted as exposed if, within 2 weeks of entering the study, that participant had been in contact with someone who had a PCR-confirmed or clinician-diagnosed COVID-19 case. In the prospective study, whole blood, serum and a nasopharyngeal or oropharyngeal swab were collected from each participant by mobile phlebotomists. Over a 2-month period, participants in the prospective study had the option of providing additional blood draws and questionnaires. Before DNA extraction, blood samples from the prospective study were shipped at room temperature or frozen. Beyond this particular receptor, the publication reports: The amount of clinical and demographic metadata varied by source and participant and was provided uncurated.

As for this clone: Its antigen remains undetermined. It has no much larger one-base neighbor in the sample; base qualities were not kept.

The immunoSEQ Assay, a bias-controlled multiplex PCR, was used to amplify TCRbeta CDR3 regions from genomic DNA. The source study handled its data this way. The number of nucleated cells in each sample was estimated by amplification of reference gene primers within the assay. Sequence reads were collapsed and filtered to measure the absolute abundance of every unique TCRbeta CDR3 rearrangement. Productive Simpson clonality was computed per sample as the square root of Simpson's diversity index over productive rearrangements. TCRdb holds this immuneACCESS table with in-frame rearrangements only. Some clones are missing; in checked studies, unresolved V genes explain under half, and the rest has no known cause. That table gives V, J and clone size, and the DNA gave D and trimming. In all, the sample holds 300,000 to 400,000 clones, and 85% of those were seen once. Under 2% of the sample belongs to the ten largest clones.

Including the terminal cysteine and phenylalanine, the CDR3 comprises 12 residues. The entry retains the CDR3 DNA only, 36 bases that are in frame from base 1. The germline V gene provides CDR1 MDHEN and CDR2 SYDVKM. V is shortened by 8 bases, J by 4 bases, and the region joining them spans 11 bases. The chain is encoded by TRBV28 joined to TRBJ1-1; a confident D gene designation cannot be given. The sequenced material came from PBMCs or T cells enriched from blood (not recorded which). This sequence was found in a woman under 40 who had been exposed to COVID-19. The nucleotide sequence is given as TGTGCCAGCGCAAGGAGCCCCACTGAAGCTTTCTTT. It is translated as CASARSPTEAFF.